This TCR beta chain appears in the sequencing data of a study of spatial heterogeneity in lung cancer. Turning to the study itself: Samples were obtained from 70 or so donors, all untreated early-stage non-small cell lung cancer patients. After resection, follow-up PBMC samples were sequenced when available, at a median of roughly two years later. Findings of the study overall: Follow-up blood showed ubiquitous expanded tumor TCRs less than blood at resection did.

Every cDNA TCR molecule received its own unique molecular identifier. MiXCR, run by TCRdb on the 5' RACE reads, gives a single entry per CDR3 protein. This sample has some 120,000 distinct CDR3 sequences, with 12% found just once. As to time point: blood at routine non-recurrence follow-up after resection. Whole RNA, which was extracted from tumor, nontumor lung tissue or frozen PBMC, was sequenced without any cell sorting. This clonotype was observed a few times. Its matching antigen is unknown. This sequence originates from a male donor with early-stage non-small cell lung cancer. The input for sequencing was PBMCs, taken at follow-up.

The DNA of the CDR3 is TGTGCCAGCAGCTTGACAGGGGTCTCCTACGAGCAGTACTTC. This translates into CASSLTGVSYEQYF. The J gene is TRBJ2-7, the V gene TRBV5-4; 7 positions agree with TRBD1. After removal of 1 base from V and 0 bases from J, the junction contained 1 base not matched to a gene. CDR3 length: 14 residues. Germline values: CDR1 SGHNT, CDR2 YYREEE (reference sequence).